The 32 T cell receptor beta chains below all came from one sample that was sequenced in a study of blood T cell repertoires in COVID-19. Here immunoSEQ multiplex PCR was the method, and the copy in TCRdb shows in-frame clones only, minus some. This repertoire shows 300,000 to 350,000 clones, roughly 90% found once; its top ten account for about 2%. Sequenced sample: peripheral blood. These receptors all come from a man aged 18 to 30 with active or convalescent COVID-19.

The chain uses TRBV25-1 and TRBJ1-1; the match to TRBD1 covers 7 bases. J gave up 4 bases and V 7 bases, and 6 bases lay outside the gene matches. The CDR3 runs to 13 residues. CDR1 is MGHDK and CDR2 is SYGVNS in the germline V gene. The CDR3 coding sequence is TGTGCCAGCAAGGGACAGTTGGTCACTGAAGCTTTCTTT. As protein: CASKGQLVTEAFF.

The chain is built from TRBV6-5 and TRBJ1-3; no definite D call. CDR1 and CDR2 (germline): MNHEY, SVGAGI. This CDR3 is built from 12 residues. V was shortened by 5 bases and J by 6 bases, with 8 bases between the two germline ends. The DNA of the CDR3 is TGTGCCAGCAGTCCACTGGTAAACACCATATATTTT. Its translation: CASSPLVNTIYF.

The gene calls are TRBV6-8 and TRBJ2-2, with TRBD2 identical over 13 bases. V lost 6 bases to trimming and J lost 1 base; unmatched junction nucleotides: 14. Germline CDR1 is MNHGY and CDR2 is SAAAGT. The CDR3 spans 20 residues. The CDR3 here is CASRSSPPGTSGKNTGELFF. CDR3 coding DNA: TGTGCCAGCAGATCCTCTCCCCCCGGGACTAGCGGGAAGAACACCGGGGAGCTGTTTTTT.

The chain recombines TRBV19 with TRBJ2-1; D perhaps matches TRBD2 (5 bases). There are 13 residues in the CDR3. Trimming removed 7 bases from V and 2 bases from J, with 9 bases in between. CDR1 and CDR2 (germline): LNHDA, SQIVND (reference sequence). The CDR3 nucleotides are TGTGCCAGTAAGGACTTACCCTACAATGAGCAGTTCTTC. This sequence encodes CASKDLPYNEQFF.

J is TRBJ2-1 and V is TRBV4-1; D is perhaps TRBD1 (7 bases). CDR3 size: 17 residues. Germline V gene sequence: CDR1 MGHRA, CDR2 YSYEKL. The V and J ends lost 4 bases and 5 bases respectively, with 21 bases between them. CDR3 protein: CASSPVSGGPIDNEQFF. The CDR3 region has the DNA TGCGCCAGCAGCCCGGTCTCAGGGGGGCCAATCGACAATGAGCAGTTCTTC.

This chain connects TRBV4-1 to TRBJ2-7, with 12 bases that match TRBD2. V dropped 0 bases and J dropped 2; count of bases not matched to a gene: 2. The CDR3 length is 16 residues. Germline CDR1 and CDR2: MGHRA and YSYEKL. CDR3 DNA sequence: TGCGCCAGCAGCCAAGAAGCTAGCGGGGGGGCCTACGAGCAGTACTTC. Translated, it gives CASSQEASGGAYEQYF.

V and J are TRBV11-2 and TRBJ1-6; D possibly corresponds to TRBD1 (6 bases). Germline CDR1 reads SGHAT; CDR2 reads FQNNGV. CDR3 size: 17 residues. Trimming stripped 1 base from V and 5 bases from J, with 15 bases between. The CDR3 loop is CASSLGSGGGDNSPLHF. The CDR3 coding sequence is TGTGCCAGCAGCTTAGGATCTGGGGGCGGCGATAATTCACCCCTCCACTTT.

The genes are TRBV7-9 and TRBJ2-1; D possibly corresponds to TRBD1 (6 bases). V lost 4 bases and J 3 bases, leaving 10 bases between the germline ends. CDR1 is SEHNR and CDR2 is FQNEAQ in the germline V gene (reference sequence). This CDR3 has 14 amino acids. This CDR3 is CASSSWTVYNEQFF. The CDR3, as DNA: TGTGCCAGCAGCTCGTGGACAGTCTACAATGAGCAGTTCTTC.

The J gene is TRBJ1-4, the V gene TRBV4-2, with TRBD1 matching 10 bases. The germline gives CDR1 LGHNA, CDR2 YNFKEQ. The CDR3 runs to 16 residues. Trimming cost V 0 bases and J 6 bases; bases outside gene matches: 4. The CDR3 coding sequence is TGTGCCAGCAGCCAAGATCGGGGGACAGGGGATGAAAAACTGTTTTTT. It encodes CASSQDRGTGDEKLFF.

The V call is TRBV7-9, the J call TRBJ2-7; TRBD2 matches at 7 bases. CDR3 length: 15 amino acids. V trimming: 7 bases; J trimming: 3 bases; junction bases outside the gene matches: 12. The germline CDR1 and CDR2 sequences are SEHNR and FQNEAQ (reference sequence). CDR3 bases: TGTGCCAGCACCCCGACACCGGGAGGCCTCTACGAGCAGTACTTC. It encodes CASTPTPGGLYEQYF.

This chain joins TRBV7-9 and TRBJ1-2; 9 bases match TRBD1. The germline V gene has CDR1 SEHNR and CDR2 FQNEAQ (reference sequence). Losses at the gene ends were 0 bases for V and 5 bases for J; bases not matched to a gene: 4. CDR3 length: 15 amino acids. CDR3 region: CASSLAGQGLYGYTF. As DNA, the CDR3 is TGTGCCAGCAGCTTAGCGGGACAGGGATTATATGGCTACACCTTC.

This clone has more than one count but fewer than ten. The rearrangement links TRBV10-3 to TRBJ1-6; TRBD1 matches 9 bases. The CDR3 consists of 15 residues. Germline CDR1 ENHRY, CDR2 SYGVKD. Trimming took 3 bases from V and 10 from J; bases not matched to a gene: 7. Here the CDR3 reads CAISELDRGKSPLHF. CDR3 sequence (DNA): TGTGCCATCAGTGAACTCGACAGGGGGAAGTCACCCCTCCACTTT.

This clone came up once. This chain joins TRBV5-1 and TRBJ1-2, with D maybe TRBD1 (6 bases). Trimming pared 4 bases from V and 3 bases from J, leaving 28 bases between. This CDR3 has 19 amino acids. Germline V gene data show CDR1 as SGHRS and CDR2 as YFSETQ. CDR3 protein: CASSQLQQGIELLDYGYTF. The CDR3 DNA reads as TGCGCCAGCAGCCAATTACAACAGGGTATTGAGCTTCTGGACTATGGCTACACCTTC. The full variable domain, completed using reference TRBV5-1 and TRBJ1-2, is KAGVTQTPRYLIKTRGQQVTLSCSPISGHRSVSWYQQTPGQGLQFLFEYFSETQRNKGNFPGRFSGRQFSNSRSEMNVSTLELGDSALYLCASSQLQQGIELLDYGYTFGSGTRLTVV.

This chain uses TRBV20-1 with TRBJ2-1; TRBD2 is a possible D gene (6 bases). The CDR3 loop spans 11 amino acids. Per the germline V gene, CDR1 is DFQATT and CDR2 is SNEGSKA (reference sequence). The CDR3 DNA reads TGCATGGGGGGCTCCTACAATGAGCAGTTCTTC. Translation gives CMGGSYNEQFF.

The gene calls are TRBV5-1 and TRBJ2-2; 10 positions match TRBD1. The CDR3 covers 18 residues. V shed 1 base, J shed 3 bases, and the junction held 9 bases outside the gene matches. Germline V CDR1 and CDR2: SGHRS, YFSETQ. The CDR3 loop reads CASSLRPRDRGDTGELFF. The CDR3 DNA reads as TGCGCCAGCAGCTTGCGCCCCCGGGACAGGGGTGACACCGGGGAGCTGTTTTTT.

The rearrangement links TRBV21-1 to TRBJ1-2. TRBV21-1 is an annotated pseudogene. The CDR3 runs 14 residues. Written as DNA, the CDR3 is TGTGCCAGCAGCGGCCGGGGGGCTAACTATGGCTACACCTTC. Residues: CASSGRGANYGYTF.

This clone was found once. V is TRBV4-1 and J is TRBJ1-4; TRBD1 matches at 9 bases. Germline V gene sequence: CDR1 MGHRA, CDR2 YSYEKL. V was pared by 4 bases and J by 8 bases, with 8 bases of the junction left unmatched. The CDR3 loop spans 15 amino acids. CDR3 region: CASSLPGTGREKLFF. CDR3 DNA: TGCGCCAGCAGCCTACCAGGGACAGGGCGGGAAAAACTGTTTTTT.

The rearrangement links TRBV6-5 to TRBJ2-7; D possibly corresponds to TRBD2 (6 bases). CDR1 and CDR2 (germline): MNHEY, SVGAGI. This CDR3 is 14 amino acids long. The V end lost 4 bases, the J end lost 4 bases, and 14 bases lay between the germline ends. CDR3 nucleotide sequence: TGTGCCAGCAGTTGGGACTCAGCCGGGTACGAGCAGTACTTC. Amino acid sequence: CASSWDSAGYEQYF.

This clone was found once. The chain employs TRBV9 and TRBJ2-7, with D uncertain. This CDR3 is built from 14 residues. V dropped 1 base and J dropped 2 bases, with 10 bases sitting between them. Germline V CDR1 and CDR2: SGDLS, YYNGEE. The CDR3 nucleotides read TGTGCCAGCAGCGTAAGTGCGGCCACCTACGAGCAGTACTTC. It is translated as CASSVSAATYEQYF. The variable domain in full, completed from reference TRBV9 and TRBJ2-7, reads DSGVTQTPKHLITATGQRVTLRCSPRSGDLSVYWYQQSLDQGLQFLIQYYNGEERAKGNILERFSAQQFPDLHSELNLSSLELGDSALYFCASSVSAATYEQYFGPGTRLTVT.

The chain carries TRBV27 and TRBJ1-1; D possibly corresponds to TRBD1 (5 bases). The CDR3 has 14 amino acids. The V end was cut by 7 bases, the J end by 4 bases, with 16 bases between. Germline loops: CDR1 MNHEY, CDR2 SMNVEV (reference sequence). CDR3 DNA sequence: TGTGCCAGCACCCACACCCCGGGACTCACTGAAGCTTTCTTT. Protein sequence: CASTHTPGLTEAFF.

This sequence joins TRBV10-3 and TRBJ2-7, with 15 bases identical to TRBD2. This CDR3 contains 15 residues. The V segment lost 8 bases and the J segment 1 base; nucleotides outside the gene matches: 3. Germline-derived CDR1 and CDR2 are ENHRY and SYGVKD. The CDR3: CAIAGLAGGSYEQYF. The CDR3 nucleotides are TGTGCCATCGCGGGACTAGCGGGGGGATCCTACGAGCAGTACTTC.

This clone was recorded only once. This sequence joins TRBV28 and TRBJ2-3, with TRBD2 matching 7 bases. The V gene end was trimmed by 2 bases and the J gene end by 3 bases; junction bases not matched to a gene: 8. The CDR3 extends over 16 amino acids. Germline CDR1 MDHEN, CDR2 SYDVKM. CDR3 in DNA: TGTGCCAGCAGTTTAATAATTGGGCGGGGGACAGATACGCAGTATTTT. It encodes CASSLIIGRGTDTQYF.

The rearrangement joins TRBV7-9 to TRBJ2-1; 7 nucleotides match TRBD1. CDR1 is SEHNR, CDR2 FQNEAQ, per germline (reference sequence). The CDR3 is made up of 14 amino acids. Trimming removed 1 base from V and 7 bases from J; junction bases left unmatched: 4. The chain's CDR3 is CASSLVDRANEQFF. CDR3 bases: TGTGCCAGCAGCTTAGTCGACAGGGCAAATGAGCAGTTCTTC.

This chain joins TRBV5-1 and TRBJ2-7; 9 bases match TRBD1. CDR1 is SGHRS, CDR2 YFSETQ, per germline. V lost 4 bases and J lost 4; bases outside the gene matches: 3. This CDR3 is 13 amino acids long. This chain's CDR3 is CASSHDRGYEQYF. CDR3 DNA sequence: TGCGCCAGCAGCCACGACAGGGGGTACGAGCAGTACTTC.

CDR3 region: CASSSHSDRQYGYEQYF. The CDR3 nucleotides are TGTGCCAGCAGCTCGCATTCGGACAGGCAATACGGTTACGAGCAGTACTTC. The rearrangement uses TRBV5-5 and TRBJ2-7, with TRBD1 matching 7 bases. J lost 4 bases, V lost 3 bases, and 16 bases had no gene match. The CDR3 sequence is 17 residues long. The germline V gene encodes CDR1 SGHKS and CDR2 YYEKEE (reference sequence).

This chain joins TRBV4-3 and TRBJ2-3, with TRBD2 matching 10 bases. The V gene's germline CDR1 is LGHNA and CDR2 YSLEER. J lost 10 bases, V lost 0 bases, and 7 bases had no gene match. This CDR3 region has 15 residues. This CDR3 reads CASSQEGTSEGAQYF. Written as DNA, the CDR3 is TGCGCCAGCAGCCAAGAGGGGACTAGCGAGGGGGCGCAGTATTTT.

The J gene is TRBJ2-5, the V gene TRBV13; 12 bases align to TRBD1. V lost 5 bases to trimming and J lost 5 bases; unmatched junction nucleotides: 6. The CDR3 length is 15 residues. Germline CDR1 PRHDT, CDR2 FYEKMQ (reference sequence). DNA for the CDR3: TGTGCCAGCAGCGGAGGGACAGGGGGCGGGGAGACCCAGTACTTC. Translated: CASSGGTGGGETQYF.

The V and J genes are TRBV7-9 and TRBJ1-4; D is ambiguous. The CDR3 is made up of 16 amino acids. The germline V gene has CDR1 SEHNR and CDR2 FQNEAQ (reference sequence). V was shortened by 5 bases and J by 8 bases, with 21 bases between the two germline ends. The CDR3 is CASSPDSSTPREKLFF. CDR3 nucleotides: TGTGCCAGCAGCCCCGACTCTTCCACCCCCCGAGAAAAACTGTTTTTT.

The chain joins TRBV7-9 to TRBJ2-2; 11 bases are shared with TRBD2. Germline values: CDR1 SEHNR, CDR2 FQNEAQ (reference sequence). CDR3 length: 16 residues. The ends lost 5 bases at V and 6 bases at J; junction bases unmatched: 8. The CDR3, as DNA: TGTGCCAGCAGCCAGGGACTAGCGGTTATCTCCGGGGAGCTGTTTTTT. Protein: CASSQGLAVISGELFF.

The DNA of the CDR3 is TGCGCCAGCAGCTTGGGTACAGGGCCCACAAACTATAATTCACCCCTCCACTTT. Amino acids: CASSLGTGPTNYNSPLHF. This rearrangement joins TRBV5-1 to TRBJ1-6; D is possibly TRBD1 (6 bases). Germline CDR1 is SGHRS and CDR2 is YFSETQ. CDR3 length: 18 amino acids. V lost 0 bases and J 3 bases, leaving 16 bases between the germline ends.

The rearrangement joins TRBV6-5 to TRBJ1-2; 10 nucleotides agree with TRBD1. The trim removed 6 bases at V and 8 bases at J, leaving 12 bases unmatched. This CDR3 is 15 amino acids long. Germline lookup yields CDR1 MNHEY and CDR2 SVGAGI. DNA for the CDR3: TGTGCCAGCAGATTCACCGAGACAGGGGGCGACGGCTACACCTTC. Residues: CASRFTETGGDGYTF.

The genes are TRBV29-1 and TRBJ1-4; a weak D match, TRBD1 (6 bases). The CDR3 loop spans 11 amino acids. CDR1 and CDR2 (germline): SQVTM, ANQGSEA. V was shortened by 6 bases and J by 13 bases, with 15 bases between the two germline ends. Here the CDR3 DNA reads TGCAGCGTCTACGGACAGTGGGGACTGTTTTTT. Amino acid sequence: CSVYGQWGLFF. Complete variable domain (other parts from reference TRBV29-1 and TRBJ1-4): SAVISQKPSRDICQRGTSLTIQCQVDSQVTMMFWYRQQPGQSLTLIATANQGSEATYESGFVIDKFPISRPNLTFSTLTVSNMSPEDSSIYLCSVYGQWGLFFGSGTQLSVL.